This TCR beta chain was retrieved from a study of immune characterization of retroperitoneal liposarcoma. Via MiXCR, TCRdb re-called the PCR reads, giving one row per CDR3 protein. The repertoire holds around 11,000 distinct CDR3 sequences, with over 25% as singletons. CDR3 length equals 13 residues. Germline V lookup: CDR1 MNHNY, CDR2 SVGAGI (reference sequence). Worth noting for this clonotype: The junction shows a germline mismatch at one end, possibly a read error.

The chain uses TRBV6-6 and TRBJ2-5, with D unresolved. The source of this sequence is a male donor with retroperitoneal liposarcoma. The sequenced sample consisted of tumor tissue. The CDR3 nucleotides are TGTTCCAGCAGTTACTCGGCCCAAGATACCCAGTACTTC. Protein product: CSSSYSAQDTQYF.